One sample yielded the 18 T cell receptor beta chains listed below, sequenced in a study of T cells in Graves' hyperthyroidism and ophthalmopathy. Amplified TCR beta CDR3 regions derived from RNA transcripts. Carried out on the TCR CDR3, a first-round RT-PCR used the HTBI primer set. Using its own MiXCR run on the multiplex PCR reads, TCRdb lists one record per CDR3 protein. In the table there are 650,000 to 750,000 distinct CDR3 sequences, about 15% of which are singletons. Sequencing was carried out using blood. The origin of the receptors is a woman younger than 35 with Graves' hyperthyroidism.

As to this clonotype: A read error is possible here, since a much larger clone lies one base away. This rearrangement joins TRBV27 to TRBJ2-7; maybe TRBD1 (5 bases). There are 14 residues in the CDR3. V was clipped by 3 bases and J by 0 bases, with 9 bases between them. Per germline, CDR1 MNHEY and CDR2 SMNVEV (reference sequence). The CDR3: CASSFRVSSYEQYF. The CDR3 nucleotides are TGTGCCAGCAGTTTCAGGGTGAGCTCCTACGAGCAGTACTTC.

This clonotype has ten or more counts. V and J are TRBV20-1 and TRBJ2-7, with a tentative D call TRBD1 (6 bases). V was pared by 3 bases and J by 6 bases, with 15 bases between. This CDR3 region has 13 residues. Germline V gene lookup returns CDR1 DFQATT and CDR2 SNEGSKA (reference sequence). The CDR3 spells CSARDLGAPEQYF. In nucleotides, the CDR3 is TGCAGTGCTAGGGACCTGGGGGCTCCCGAGCAGTACTTC.

The table lists this clonotype with many counts. This rearrangement joins TRBV2 to TRBJ2-6; TRBD1 is a possible D gene (5 bases). Trimming stripped 1 base from V and 1 base from J, with 11 bases between. The CDR3 is 17 amino acids. CDR1 is SNHLY and CDR2 is FYNNEI in the germline V gene. The CDR3 region has the DNA TGTGCCAGCAGTGAAGGACAGCTGGCTTCTGGGGCCAACGTCCTGACTTTC. Its protein is CASSEGQLASGANVLTF.

This clonotype was seen a handful of times. Since a much larger clone is just one base distant, this may be a read error. This chain's CDR3 is CASSETDENTGAFF. Here the CDR3 DNA reads TGTGCCAGCAGTGAAACAGATGAGAACACTGGAGCTTTCTTT. The gene calls are TRBV6-1 and TRBJ1-1, with no clear D. The length of the CDR3 is 14 residues. CDR1 MNHNS and CDR2 SASEGT come from the germline V gene.

This clonotype was observed at least ten times. This chain connects TRBV7-9 to TRBJ2-7, with TRBD2 matching 7 bases. Germline-derived CDR1 and CDR2 are SEHNR and FQNEAQ (reference sequence). This CDR3 spans 16 amino acids. After removal of 5 bases from V and 5 bases from J, the junction contained 15 bases not matched to a gene. The CDR3 spells CASSVLGGSGSHEQYF. The CDR3 bases are TGTGCCAGCAGCGTCCTGGGGGGTAGCGGGTCCCACGAGCAGTACTTC.

Ten or more counts support this clonotype. V usage is TRBV24-1 and J usage is TRBJ2-2, with D possibly TRBD2 on 5 matching bases. The CDR3 has 15 residues. Germline loops: CDR1 KGHDR, CDR2 SFDVKD. V was pared by 5 bases and J by 4 bases, with 13 bases between. This chain's CDR3 is CATSVGLAGTGELFF. As DNA, the CDR3 is TGTGCCACCAGTGTGGGGTTGGCGGGCACCGGGGAGCTGTTTTTT.

This clonotype was recorded many times. CDR3 coding DNA: TGCAGTGCGCATACAGGGAGAACTAGCACAGATACGCAGTATTTT. Amino acid sequence: CSAHTGRTSTDTQYF. The chain employs TRBV20-1 and TRBJ2-3, with D perhaps matching TRBD1 (6 bases). Germline-derived CDR1 and CDR2 are DFQATT and SNEGSKA (reference sequence). This CDR3 comprises 15 residues. The V gene lost 6 bases and the J gene lost 0 bases, with 16 bases spanning the gap.

As concerns this clonotype: At one of its ends the junction is not consistent with the germline gene, which may arise from a read error. This rearrangement joins TRBV20-1 to TRBJ2-1; 9 nucleotides match TRBD2. Germline V gene data show CDR1 as DFQATT and CDR2 as SNEGSKA (reference sequence). The CDR3 is 15 residues long. The CDR3 protein is CSATWREGIYNGQFF. In nucleotides, the CDR3 is TGCAGTGCTACGTGGCGGGAGGGGATCTACAATGGGCAGTTCTTC.

The sample holds many counts of this clonotype. The chain combines TRBV6-1 with TRBJ2-3; TRBD2 matches 12 bases. Trimming cost V 0 bases and J 5 bases; bases outside gene matches: 3. CDR1 and CDR2 (germline): MNHNS, SASEGT. This CDR3 region has 16 residues. The CDR3 sequence is CASSEAPGLAGDTQYF. CDR3 coding DNA: TGTGCCAGCAGTGAAGCGCCGGGACTAGCGGGAGATACGCAGTATTTT.

The chain couples TRBV7-8 to TRBJ2-4, with D uncertain. The CDR3 has 11 residues. Germline loops: CDR1 SGHVS, CDR2 FQNEAQ. Trimming took off 1 base at V and 7 bases at J, with 2 bases between the two ends. In nucleotides, the CDR3 is TGTGCCAGCAGCTTAGATAACATTCAGTACTTC. Protein sequence: CASSLDNIQYF.

A note on this clonotype: A much more abundant neighbour one base away suggests this may be a read error. The V call is TRBV6-6, the J call TRBJ1-2; the D gene is possibly TRBD1 (5 bases). The CDR3 is 13 amino acids. CDR1 is MNHNY, CDR2 SVGAGI, per germline (reference sequence). The CDR3 DNA is TGTGCCAGCAGTTACGGGGGTAACTATGGCTACGCCTTC. Translation gives CASSYGGNYGYAF.

This clonotype was seen at least ten times. The V gene is TRBV11-2, the J gene TRBJ2-7; 10 nucleotides match TRBD1. Looked up from germline, CDR1 is SGHAT and CDR2 is FQNNGV. V shed 4 bases, J shed 5 bases, and the junction held 5 bases outside the gene matches. The CDR3 contains 14 residues. Here the CDR3 reads CASSYDRGRNEQYF. CDR3 bases: TGTGCCAGCAGCTACGACAGGGGGCGCAACGAGCAGTACTTC.

This clonotype was seen at least ten times. The CDR3 sequence: CASSRVGNYGYTF. In nucleotides, the CDR3 is TGTGCCAGCAGCCGCGTCGGAAACTATGGCTACACCTTC. V gene TRBV14 combines with J gene TRBJ1-2; the D is unclear. Germline V gives CDR1 SGHDN, CDR2 FVKESK. Trimming cost V 4 bases and J 2 bases, with 8 bases left between them. The CDR3 sequence is 13 residues long.

The gene calls are TRBV18 and TRBJ2-5; D remains ambiguous. The V end was cut by 3 bases, the J end by 1 base, with 18 bases between. CDR1 is KGHSH, CDR2 LQKENI, per germline. This CDR3 comprises 17 residues. Here the CDR3 reads CASSPRLTDKLQETQYF. CDR3 DNA: TGTGCCAGCTCACCCAGACTCACCGATAAGCTCCAAGAGACCCAGTACTTC.

The table lists this clonotype with many counts. V usage is TRBV6-1 and J usage is TRBJ2-1, with unresolved D. V was shortened by 5 bases and J by 2 bases, with 7 bases between the two germline ends. Germline CDR1 and CDR2: MNHNS and SASEGT. This CDR3 spans 13 amino acids. CDR3 loop: CASSLRPYNEQFF. The CDR3 coding sequence is TGTGCCAGCAGTTTGAGGCCCTACAATGAGCAGTTCTTC.

This clonotype was counted ten times or more. The chain couples TRBV5-6 to TRBJ1-2, with D unclear. The CDR3 sequence is 15 residues long. Germline V gene data show CDR1 as SGHDT and CDR2 as YYEEEE. Between the trimmed V and J ends, which lost 1 base and 2 bases, there was a span of 12 bases. CDR3 DNA sequence: TGTGCCAGCAGCTTGCCGGGCCCTATGAACTATGGCTACACCTTC. Translation: CASSLPGPMNYGYTF. The full variable domain, its missing parts supplied by reference TRBV5-6 and TRBJ1-2, is DAGVTQSPTHLIKTRGQQVTLRCSPKSGHDTVSWYQQALGQGPQFIFQYYEEEERQRGNFPDRFSGHQFPNYSSELNVNALLLGDSALYLCASSLPGPMNYGYTFGSGTRLTVV.

At least ten counts were recorded for this clonotype. This chain joins TRBV6-5 and TRBJ2-1; D call uncertain. V lost 1 base, J lost 8 bases, and 12 bases lay in between. Germline V gene lookup returns CDR1 MNHEY and CDR2 SVGAGI. This CDR3 spans 14 amino acids. DNA of the CDR3: TGTGCCAGCAGTTACTACGCCGAGTTGGATGAGCAGTTCTTC. Residues: CASSYYAELDEQFF.

The gene calls are TRBV6-1 and TRBJ1-6; 8 nucleotides line up with TRBD1. V dropped 5 bases and J dropped 8; count of bases not matched to a gene: 5. The CDR3 consists of 14 residues. CDR1 and CDR2 from the germline V gene are MNHNS and SASEGT. The CDR3 DNA reads TGTGCCAGCAGTCAGGGGGCTATTGATTCACCCCTCCACTTT. Its protein product is CASSQGAIDSPLHF.